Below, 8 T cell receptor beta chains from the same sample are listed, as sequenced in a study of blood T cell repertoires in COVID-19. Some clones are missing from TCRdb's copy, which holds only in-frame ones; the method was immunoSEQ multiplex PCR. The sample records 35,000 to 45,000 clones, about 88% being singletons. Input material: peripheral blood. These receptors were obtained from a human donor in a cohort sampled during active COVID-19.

CDR3 bases: TGTGCCAGCAGTGAAGGTCTGGTTAGTGTCACAGATACGCAGTATTTT. Amino acids: CASSEGLVSVTDTQYF. This chain joins TRBV6-1 and TRBJ2-3; D is unclear. With 1 base removed from V and 2 bases from J, the gap between germline ends came to 13 bases. The germline gives CDR1 MNHNS, CDR2 SASEGT. The CDR3 extends over 16 amino acids.

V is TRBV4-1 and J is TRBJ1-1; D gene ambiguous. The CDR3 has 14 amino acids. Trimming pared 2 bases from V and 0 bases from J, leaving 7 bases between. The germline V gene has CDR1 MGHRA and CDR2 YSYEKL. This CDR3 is CASSQTFLNTEAFF. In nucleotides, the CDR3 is TGCGCCAGCAGCCAAACATTTTTGAACACTGAAGCTTTCTTT.

The DNA of the CDR3 is TGTGCCAGCTCACTGGGGTCGACAGTAAACATTCAGTACTTC. It is translated as CASSLGSTVNIQYF. The gene calls are TRBV18 and TRBJ2-4; maybe TRBD1 (5 bases). V gave up 4 bases and J gave up 6 bases, with 13 bases separating them. In germline, CDR1 is KGHSH, CDR2 LQKENI. The CDR3 has 14 residues.

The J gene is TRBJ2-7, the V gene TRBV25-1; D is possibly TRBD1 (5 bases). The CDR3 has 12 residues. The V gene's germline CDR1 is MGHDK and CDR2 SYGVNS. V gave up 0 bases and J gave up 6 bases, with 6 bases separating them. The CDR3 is CASSEYRGEQYF. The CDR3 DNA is TGTGCCAGCAGTGAATATAGGGGCGAGCAGTACTTC.

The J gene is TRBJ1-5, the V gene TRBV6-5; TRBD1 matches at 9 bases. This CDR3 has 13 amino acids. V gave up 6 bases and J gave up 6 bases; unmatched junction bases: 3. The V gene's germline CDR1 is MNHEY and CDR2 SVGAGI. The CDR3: CASRRQGGQPQHF. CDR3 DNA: TGTGCCAGCAGAAGACAGGGGGGTCAGCCCCAGCATTTT.

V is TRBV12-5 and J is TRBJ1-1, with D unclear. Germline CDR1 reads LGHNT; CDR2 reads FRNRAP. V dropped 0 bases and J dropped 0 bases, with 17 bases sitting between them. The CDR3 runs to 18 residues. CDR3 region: CASGLVPNSRRVNTEAFF. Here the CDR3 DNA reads TGTGCTAGTGGTTTGGTACCGAACTCCAGACGGGTGAACACTGAAGCTTTCTTT.

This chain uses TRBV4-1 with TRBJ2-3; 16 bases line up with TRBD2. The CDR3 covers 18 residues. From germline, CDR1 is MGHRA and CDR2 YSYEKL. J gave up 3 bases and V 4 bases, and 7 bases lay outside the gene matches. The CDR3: CASSRGLAGGTPTDTQYF. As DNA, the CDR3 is TGCGCCAGCAGCCGGGGACTAGCGGGGGGGACCCCTACAGATACGCAGTATTTT.

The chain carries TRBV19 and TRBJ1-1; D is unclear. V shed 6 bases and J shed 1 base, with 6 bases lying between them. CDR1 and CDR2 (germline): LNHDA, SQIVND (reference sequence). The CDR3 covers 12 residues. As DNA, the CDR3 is TGTGCCAGTAGCACGGGGAACACTGAAGCTTTCTTT. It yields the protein CASSTGNTEAFF. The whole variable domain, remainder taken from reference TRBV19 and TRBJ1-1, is DGGITQSPKYLFRKEGQNVTLSCEQNLNHDAMYWYRQDPGQGLRLIYYSQIVNDFQKGDIAEGYSVSREKKESFPLTVTSAQKNPTAFYLCASSTGNTEAFFGQGTRLTVV.